This TCR beta chain derives from a study of human CD8 memory T cell subsets. From germline, CDR1 is MNHNY and CDR2 SVGAGI (reference sequence). This CDR3 has 13 amino acids. Making the TCR beta libraries relied on UMI-labeled 5' RACE. TCRdb re-called the 5' RACE reads and shows each CDR3 protein once, DNA omitted. This repertoire includes 6,000 to 7,500 distinct CDR3 sequences. Study-wide findings and caveats: Effector memory subsets were less diverse than the similarly diverse stem-like memory and precursor exhausted subsets. Diversity, per Chao1 estimates, appeared greater in stem-like memory T cells than in precursor exhausted T cells.

TPEX denoted exhausted-like, CCR7+ PD-1+ TIGIT+ early memory CD8+ T cells. Buffy coats that had been collected from healthy donors served as the PBMC source. As to this clonotype: Its antigen remains unknown.

The chain joins TRBV6-6 to TRBJ1-1. This receptor was obtained from a human donor in good health. Specimen: CD8+ T cells from PBMCs. CDR3 amino acids: CASSYSQSTEAFF.